This T cell receptor (beta chain) is from a study of blood T cell repertoires in COVID-19. For the study at large: Whether acute or convalescent, the COVID-19 samples came from the United States, Italy and Spain. The analysed material was cDNA or gDNA that came from T cells, B-cell-depleted T cells, or PBMCs.

The length of the CDR3 is 17 residues. Per the germline V gene, CDR1 is MNHEY and CDR2 is SMNVEV (reference sequence). V lost 4 bases to trimming and J lost 5 bases; unmatched junction nucleotides: 14. Using immunoSEQ multiplex PCR, the repertoire was profiled, and TCRdb retains in-frame clones only, with some absent. Among over 85,000 clones listed, 70% to 85% were seen once. The sequencing sample was made of peripheral blood. This chain joins TRBV27 and TRBJ1-5; 7 nucleotides line up with TRBD1. The TCR comes from a man aged 60-69 years with active or convalescent COVID-19. CDR3 sequence: CASSSRQGGGLYQPQHF. CDR3 bases: TGTGCCAGCAGTTCCCGACAGGGAGGAGGGCTATATCAGCCCCAGCATTTT.